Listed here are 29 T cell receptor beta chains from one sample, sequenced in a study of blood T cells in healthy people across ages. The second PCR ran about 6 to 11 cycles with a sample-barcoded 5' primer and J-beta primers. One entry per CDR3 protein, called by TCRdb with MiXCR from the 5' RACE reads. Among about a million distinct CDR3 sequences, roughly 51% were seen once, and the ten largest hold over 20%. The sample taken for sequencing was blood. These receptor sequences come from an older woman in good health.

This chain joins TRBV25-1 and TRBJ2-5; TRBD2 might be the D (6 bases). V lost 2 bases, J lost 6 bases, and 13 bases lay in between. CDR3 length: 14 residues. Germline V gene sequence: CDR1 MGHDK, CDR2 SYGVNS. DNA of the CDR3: TGTGCCAGCAGTGAAGGCCTGGGGGGACAGACCCAGTACTTC. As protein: CASSEGLGGQTQYF.

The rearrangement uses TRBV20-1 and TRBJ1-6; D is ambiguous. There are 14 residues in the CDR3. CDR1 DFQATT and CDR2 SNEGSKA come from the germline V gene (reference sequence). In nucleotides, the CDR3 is TGCAGCCTAGACCCACAGAGAGATAATTCACCCCTCCACTTT. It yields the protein CSLDPQRDNSPLHF.

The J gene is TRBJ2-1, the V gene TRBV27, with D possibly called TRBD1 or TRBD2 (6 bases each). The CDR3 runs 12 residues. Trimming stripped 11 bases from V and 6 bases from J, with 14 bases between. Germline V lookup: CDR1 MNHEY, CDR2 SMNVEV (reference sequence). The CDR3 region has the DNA TGTGCCTCTACAAAGGGGGGCAATGAGCAGTTCTTC. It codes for CASTKGGNEQFF.

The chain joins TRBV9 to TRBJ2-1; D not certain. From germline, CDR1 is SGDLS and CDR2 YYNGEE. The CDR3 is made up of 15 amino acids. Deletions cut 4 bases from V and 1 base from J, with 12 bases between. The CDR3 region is CASSLDTTSYNEQFF. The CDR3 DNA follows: TGTGCCAGCAGCCTAGATACGACATCCTACAATGAGCAGTTCTTC.

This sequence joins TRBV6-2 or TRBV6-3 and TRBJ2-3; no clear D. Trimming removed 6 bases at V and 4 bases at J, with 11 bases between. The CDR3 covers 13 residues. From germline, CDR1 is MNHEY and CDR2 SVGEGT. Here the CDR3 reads CASRTSGADTQYF. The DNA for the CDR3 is TGTGCCAGCAGGACTTCTGGGGCAGATACGCAGTATTTT.

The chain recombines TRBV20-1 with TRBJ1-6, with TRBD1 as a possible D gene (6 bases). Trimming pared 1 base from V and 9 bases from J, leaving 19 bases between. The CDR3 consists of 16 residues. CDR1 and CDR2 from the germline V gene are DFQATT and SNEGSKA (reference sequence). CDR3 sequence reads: CSARVGGIQTGSPLHF. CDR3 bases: TGCAGTGCTAGAGTTGGGGGCATCCAAACAGGTTCACCCCTCCACTTT.

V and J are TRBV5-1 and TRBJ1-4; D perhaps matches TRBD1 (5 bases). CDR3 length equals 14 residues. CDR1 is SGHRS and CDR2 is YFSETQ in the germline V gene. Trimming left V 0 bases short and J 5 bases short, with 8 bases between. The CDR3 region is CASSLGQWNEKLFF. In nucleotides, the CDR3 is TGCGCCAGCAGCTTGGGACAGTGGAATGAAAAACTGTTTTTT.

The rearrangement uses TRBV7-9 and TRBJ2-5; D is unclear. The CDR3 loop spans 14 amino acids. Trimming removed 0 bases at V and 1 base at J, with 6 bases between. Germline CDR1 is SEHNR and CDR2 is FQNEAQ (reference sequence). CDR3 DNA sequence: TGTGCCAGCAGCTTAGCGCAGTCCCAAGAGACCCAGTACTTC. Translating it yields CASSLAQSQETQYF.

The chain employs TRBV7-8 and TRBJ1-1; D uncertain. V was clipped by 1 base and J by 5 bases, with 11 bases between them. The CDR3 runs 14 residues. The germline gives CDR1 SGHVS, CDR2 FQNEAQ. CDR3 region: CASSLEPGRTEAFF. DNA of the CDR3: TGTGCCAGCAGCTTAGAACCGGGGAGGACTGAAGCTTTCTTT.

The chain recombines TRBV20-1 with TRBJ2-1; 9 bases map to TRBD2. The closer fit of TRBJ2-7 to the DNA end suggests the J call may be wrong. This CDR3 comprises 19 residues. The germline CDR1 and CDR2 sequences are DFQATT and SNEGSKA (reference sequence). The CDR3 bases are TGCAGTGCTAGAGCGGGGGGACTAGCCGATCAGGGTCACTACAATGAGCAGTACTTC. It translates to CSARAGGLADQGHYNEQYF.

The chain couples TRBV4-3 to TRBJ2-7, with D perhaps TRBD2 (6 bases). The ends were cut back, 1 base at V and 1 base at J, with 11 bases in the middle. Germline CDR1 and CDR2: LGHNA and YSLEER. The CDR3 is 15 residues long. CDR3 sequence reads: CASSQVASVSYEQYF. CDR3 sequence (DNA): TGCGCCAGCAGCCAAGTGGCTAGCGTATCCTACGAGCAGTACTTC.

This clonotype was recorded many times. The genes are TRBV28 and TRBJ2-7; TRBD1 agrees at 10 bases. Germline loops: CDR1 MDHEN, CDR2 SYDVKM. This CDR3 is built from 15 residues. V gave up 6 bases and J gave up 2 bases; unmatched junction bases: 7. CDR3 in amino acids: CASSFPGQGTYEQYF. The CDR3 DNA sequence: TGTGCCAGCAGCTTCCCGGGACAGGGGACCTACGAGCAGTACTTC.

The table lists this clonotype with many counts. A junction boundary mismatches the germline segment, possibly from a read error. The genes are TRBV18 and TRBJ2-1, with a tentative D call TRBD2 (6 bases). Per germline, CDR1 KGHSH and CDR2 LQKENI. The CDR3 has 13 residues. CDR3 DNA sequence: TGCGCCAGCAGCCCTGGAGGGTACAATGAGCAGTTCTTC. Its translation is CASSPGGYNEQFF.

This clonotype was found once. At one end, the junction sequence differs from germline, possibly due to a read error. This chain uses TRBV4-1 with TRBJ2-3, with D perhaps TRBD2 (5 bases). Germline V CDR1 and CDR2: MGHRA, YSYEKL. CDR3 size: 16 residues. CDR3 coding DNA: TGCGCTAGCAAATTCTCGCTGCGGCCGGAACGGGGTACGCAGTATTTT. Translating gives CASKFSLRPERGTQYF.

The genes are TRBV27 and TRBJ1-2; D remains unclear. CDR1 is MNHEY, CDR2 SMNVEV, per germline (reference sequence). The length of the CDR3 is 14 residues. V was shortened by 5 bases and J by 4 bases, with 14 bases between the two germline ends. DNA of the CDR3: TGTGCCAGCAGTCAAGGGATCGCTTTCTATGGCTACACCTTC. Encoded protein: CASSQGIAFYGYTF.

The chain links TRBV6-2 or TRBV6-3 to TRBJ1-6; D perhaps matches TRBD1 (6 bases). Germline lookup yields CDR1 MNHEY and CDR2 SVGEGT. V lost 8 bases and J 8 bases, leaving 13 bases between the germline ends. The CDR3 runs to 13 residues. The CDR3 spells CASDRSKDSPLHF. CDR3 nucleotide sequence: TGTGCCAGCGACAGGAGCAAGGATTCACCCCTCCACTTT.

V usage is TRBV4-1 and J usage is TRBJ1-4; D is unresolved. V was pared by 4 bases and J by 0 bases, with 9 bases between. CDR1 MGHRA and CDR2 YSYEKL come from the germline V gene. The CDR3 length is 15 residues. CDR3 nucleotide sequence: TGCGCCAGCAGCCCTTCGGGAGCAACTAATGAAAAACTGTTTTTT. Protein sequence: CASSPSGATNEKLFF.

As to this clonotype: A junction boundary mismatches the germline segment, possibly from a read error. Here the CDR3 reads CASSQGGGRELFF. DNA for the CDR3: TGTGCCAGTAGCCAAGGCGGGGGTAGGGAGCTGTTTTTT. This chain joins TRBV3-1 and TRBJ2-2, with 7 bases identical to TRBD2. This CDR3 is 13 amino acids long. Germline values: CDR1 LGHDT, CDR2 YNNKEL (reference sequence).

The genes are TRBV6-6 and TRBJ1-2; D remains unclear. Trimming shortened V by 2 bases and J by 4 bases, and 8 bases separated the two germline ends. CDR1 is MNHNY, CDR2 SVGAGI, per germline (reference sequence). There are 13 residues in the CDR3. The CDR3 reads CASSYEGSYGYTF. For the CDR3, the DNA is TGTGCCAGCAGTTACGAGGGTTCCTATGGCTACACCTTC.

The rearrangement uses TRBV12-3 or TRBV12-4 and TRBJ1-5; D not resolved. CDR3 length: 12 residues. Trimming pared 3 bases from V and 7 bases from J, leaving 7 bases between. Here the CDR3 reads CASSFGWQPQHF. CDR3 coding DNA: TGTGCCAGCAGTTTTGGGTGGCAGCCCCAGCATTTT.

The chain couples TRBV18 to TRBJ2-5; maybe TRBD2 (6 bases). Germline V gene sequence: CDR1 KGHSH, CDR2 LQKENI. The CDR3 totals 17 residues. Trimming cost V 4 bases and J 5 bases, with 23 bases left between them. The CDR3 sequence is CASSRDPRDSRGETQYF. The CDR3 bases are TGTGCCAGCTCACGCGACCCCCGGGACTCCCGAGGCGAGACCCAGTACTTC.

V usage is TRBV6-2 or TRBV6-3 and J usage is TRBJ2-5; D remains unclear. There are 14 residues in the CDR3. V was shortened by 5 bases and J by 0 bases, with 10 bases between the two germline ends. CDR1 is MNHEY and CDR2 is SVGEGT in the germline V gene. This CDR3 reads CASSPEEYQETQYF. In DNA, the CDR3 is TGTGCCAGCAGTCCCGAGGAGTACCAAGAGACCCAGTACTTC.

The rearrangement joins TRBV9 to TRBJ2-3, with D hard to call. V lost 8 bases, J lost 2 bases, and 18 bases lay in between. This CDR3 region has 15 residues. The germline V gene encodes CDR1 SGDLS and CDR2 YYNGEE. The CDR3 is CARAAISLFTDTQYF. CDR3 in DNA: TGTGCCAGGGCGGCGATTTCCCTATTCACAGATACGCAGTATTTT.

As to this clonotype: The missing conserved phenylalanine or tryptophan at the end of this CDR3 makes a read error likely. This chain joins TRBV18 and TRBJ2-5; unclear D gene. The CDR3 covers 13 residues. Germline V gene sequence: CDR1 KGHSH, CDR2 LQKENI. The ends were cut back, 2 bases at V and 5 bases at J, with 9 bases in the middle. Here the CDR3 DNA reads TGTGCCAGCTCACCAAGGCGATTGGAGACCCAGTACCTC. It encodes CASSPRRLETQYL.

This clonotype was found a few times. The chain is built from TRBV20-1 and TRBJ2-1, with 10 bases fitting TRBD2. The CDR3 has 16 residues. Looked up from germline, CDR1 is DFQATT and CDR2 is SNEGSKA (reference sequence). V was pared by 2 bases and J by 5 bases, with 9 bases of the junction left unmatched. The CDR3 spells CSARSPGTSVDNEQFF. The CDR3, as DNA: TGCAGTGCTAGATCCCCCGGGACTAGCGTAGACAATGAGCAGTTCTTC.

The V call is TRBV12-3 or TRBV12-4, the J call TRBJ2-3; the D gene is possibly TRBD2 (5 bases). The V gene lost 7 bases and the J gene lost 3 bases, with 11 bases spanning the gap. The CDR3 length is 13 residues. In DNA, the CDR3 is TGTGCCAGCACGCCGGGAATAACAGATACGCAGTATTTT. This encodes CASTPGITDTQYF.

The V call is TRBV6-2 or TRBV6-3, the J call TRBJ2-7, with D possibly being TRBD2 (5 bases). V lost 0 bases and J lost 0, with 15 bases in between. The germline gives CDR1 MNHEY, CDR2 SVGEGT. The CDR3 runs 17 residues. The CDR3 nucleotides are TGTGCCAGCAGTTACTCCACCCGAACGGGAAGCTCCTACGAGCAGTACTTC. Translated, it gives CASSYSTRTGSSYEQYF.

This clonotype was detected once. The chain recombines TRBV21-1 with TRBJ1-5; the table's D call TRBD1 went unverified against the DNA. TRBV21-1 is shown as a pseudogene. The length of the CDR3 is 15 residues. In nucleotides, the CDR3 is TGTGCCAGCAGCTCCCAGCCAGGGGGCTATCAGCCCCAGCATTTT. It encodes CASSSQPGGYQPQHF.

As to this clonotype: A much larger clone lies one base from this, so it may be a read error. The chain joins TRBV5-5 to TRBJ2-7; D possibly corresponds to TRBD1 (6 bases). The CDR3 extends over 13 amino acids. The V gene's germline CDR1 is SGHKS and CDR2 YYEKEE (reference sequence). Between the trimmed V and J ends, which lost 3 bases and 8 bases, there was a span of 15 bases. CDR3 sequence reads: CASSCDRTDKQYF. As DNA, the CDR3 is TGTGCCAGCAGCTGCGACAGGACAGACAAGCAGTACTTC.